Shown below are 32 T cell receptor beta chains from a single sample sequenced in a study of early T cells in non-severe SARS-CoV-2 infection. TCRdb recomputed calls from the 5' RACE reads with MiXCR, one row per CDR3 protein. The profile shows tens of thousands of distinct CDR3 sequences, 5.5% to 6.5% of them singletons. The material sequenced was whole blood. These receptors were taken from an adult who was a healthcare worker with PCR-confirmed SARS-CoV-2 infection or an uninfected control (not recorded which).

The table lists this clonotype with many counts. The CDR3 DNA is TGCAGCGTTGCTACAGATAGCAATCAGCCCCAGCATTTT. Amino acid sequence: CSVATDSNQPQHF. The chain employs TRBV29-1 and TRBJ1-5; D is unresolved. CDR1 and CDR2 from the germline V gene are SQVTM and ANQGSEA. The CDR3 runs to 13 residues. V lost 4 bases and J 0 bases, leaving 7 bases between the germline ends.

This clonotype was detected many times. The J gene is TRBJ2-7, the V gene TRBV12-3 or TRBV12-4; D unresolved. The CDR3 is 15 residues long. V shed 0 bases and J shed 2 bases, with 11 bases lying between them. The CDR3 is CASSLAPSAPYEQYF. For the CDR3, the DNA is TGTGCCAGCAGTTTAGCACCATCAGCCCCCTACGAGCAGTACTTC.

This clonotype has at least ten counts. V and J are TRBV27 and TRBJ2-3; D might be TRBD1 (6 bases). CDR1 and CDR2 (germline): MNHEY, SMNVEV (reference sequence). This CDR3 has 15 residues. Trimming left V 2 bases short and J 3 bases short, with 12 bases between. As DNA, the CDR3 is TGTGCCAGCAGTTTACCTGGGGACATTACAGATACGCAGTATTTT. As protein: CASSLPGDITDTQYF.

The gene calls are TRBV6-2 or TRBV6-3 and TRBJ2-1; a possible D gene is TRBD1 (5 bases). V was clipped by 10 bases and J by 4 bases, with 17 bases between them. CDR1 is MNHEY, CDR2 SVGEGT, per germline. This CDR3 is 14 amino acids long. CDR3 loop: CATLSRDRYNEQFF. CDR3 bases: TGTGCCACGTTAAGCAGGGATCGATACAATGAGCAGTTCTTC.

This clonotype was recorded many times. The rearrangement uses TRBV29-1 and TRBJ1-5, with D maybe TRBD1 (6 bases). Trimming took 7 bases from V and 1 from J, leaving 14 bases between them. Germline assignment: CDR1 SQVTM and CDR2 ANQGSEA. The CDR3 length is 14 residues. The CDR3 DNA sequence: TGCAGCGCCGGTACAGGGAACAGCAATCAGCCCCAGCATTTT. Its translation: CSAGTGNSNQPQHF.

Many counts were recorded for this clonotype. The rearrangement uses TRBV9 and TRBJ2-1; TRBD1 agrees at 7 bases. J lost 5 bases, V lost 4 bases, and 6 bases had no gene match. The CDR3 length is 14 residues. CDR1 is SGDLS and CDR2 is YYNGEE in the germline V gene. CDR3 in amino acids: CASSSGGPHNEQFF. Written as DNA, the CDR3 is TGTGCCAGCAGCTCAGGGGGACCGCACAATGAGCAGTTCTTC.

This clonotype was observed many times. The V and J genes are TRBV7-3 and TRBJ1-2, with a weak D call TRBD1 (6 bases). The length of the CDR3 is 14 residues. Trimming took 5 bases from V and 2 from J, leaving 12 bases between them. Germline lookup yields CDR1 SGHTA and CDR2 FQGTGA. The CDR3 region has the DNA TGTGCCAGCAGCAAGGGGGGCGCAAACTATGGCTACACCTTC. Protein product: CASSKGGANYGYTF.

This clonotype was recorded a few times. This sequence joins TRBV10-3 and TRBJ2-2; tentative D call: TRBD2 (6 bases). The germline V gene has CDR1 ENHRY and CDR2 SYGVKD. This CDR3 region has 15 residues. The germline V and J ends were trimmed by 6 bases and 4 bases, with 15 bases remaining between them. The CDR3 spells CAISPLATGTGELFF. CDR3 coding DNA: TGTGCCATCAGCCCACTAGCTACGGGCACCGGGGAGCTGTTTTTT.

The chain recombines TRBV18 with TRBJ1-3; the match to TRBD1 covers 7 bases. In germline, CDR1 is KGHSH, CDR2 LQKENI. This CDR3 region has 14 residues. V lost 3 bases, J lost 2 bases, and 1 base stayed unmatched. The CDR3 protein is CASSPDRAGNTIYF. CDR3 DNA sequence: TGTGCCAGCTCACCCGACAGGGCTGGAAACACCATATATTTT.

The chain carries TRBV6-7 and TRBJ2-7, with TRBD2 matching over 8 bases. TRBV6-7 is labeled an ORF, and its function is uncertain. With 4 bases clipped from V and 5 bases from J, the junction kept 13 bases outside the gene matches. The CDR3 spans 16 residues. The CDR3 sequence: CASSCYAGTSGDEQYF. Here the CDR3 DNA reads TGTGCCAGCAGTTGCTATGCCGGGACTAGTGGCGACGAGCAGTACTTC.

About this clonotype: It may be a read error: a sequence one base away is much more abundant. The chain is built from TRBV27 and TRBJ2-7, with 8 bases identical to TRBD1. The J segment lost 6 bases and the V segment lost 3 bases, leaving 1 base of the junction unmatched. The length of the CDR3 is 12 residues. Germline V gene data show CDR1 as MNHEY and CDR2 as SMNVEV (reference sequence). Here the CDR3 reads CASSFTGGEQYF. CDR3 DNA sequence: TGTGCCAGCAGTTTCACAGGGGGCGAGCAGTACTTC.

This clonotype was seen repeatedly, ten times or more. The CDR3 sequence is CASSWGSVNTEAFF. Written as DNA, the CDR3 is TGTGCCAGCAGTTGGGGCAGCGTGAACACTGAAGCTTTCTTT. The chain employs TRBV12-3 or TRBV12-4 and TRBJ1-1; tentative D call: TRBD1 (5 bases). V lost 4 bases, J lost 0 bases, and 9 bases lay in between. The CDR3 extends over 14 amino acids.

This clonotype occurred a few times. The chain uses TRBV5-6 and TRBJ1-3; D is unclear. The germline gives CDR1 SGHDT, CDR2 YYEEEE. Trimming pared 1 base from V and 0 bases from J, leaving 8 bases between. The CDR3 length is 15 residues. CDR3 protein: CASSLLTDSGNTIYF. The CDR3 coding sequence is TGTGCCAGCAGCTTGCTTACAGACTCTGGAAACACCATATATTTT.

In this sample, this clonotype turned up many times. This chain uses TRBV20-1 with TRBJ2-1; no reliable D call. Trimming cost V 5 bases and J 8 bases, with 16 bases left between them. Germline CDR1 reads DFQATT; CDR2 reads SNEGSKA (reference sequence). The CDR3 totals 13 residues. The CDR3 is CSACPSGLHEQFF. The CDR3 DNA is TGCAGTGCTTGCCCCTCCGGGCTCCATGAGCAGTTCTTC.

A few counts support this clonotype. This rearrangement joins TRBV7-9 to TRBJ1-2, with 12 bases that match TRBD1. V lost 1 base and J lost 7; bases outside the gene matches: 10. CDR3 size: 17 residues. CDR1 is SEHNR and CDR2 is FQNEAQ in the germline V gene (reference sequence). CDR3 sequence reads: CASSLVLGTGGWSGYTF. Written as DNA, the CDR3 is TGTGCCAGCAGCTTAGTCCTTGGGACAGGGGGCTGGAGTGGCTACACCTTC.

Points on this clonotype: A much larger clone is a single base away; this may be a read error. The chain employs TRBV25-1 and TRBJ2-1; D gene ambiguous. The CDR3 spans 15 residues. The germline V gene encodes CDR1 MGHDK and CDR2 SYGVNS. V lost 2 bases and J lost 0, with 8 bases in between. As DNA, the CDR3 is TGTGCCAGCAGTGAACGGCGGAGCTCCTACAATGAGCAGTTCTTC. Translating gives CASSERRSSYNEQFF. The full variable domain, with the rest looked up from reference TRBV25-1 and TRBJ2-1, is EADIYQTPRYLVIGTGKKITLECSQTMGHDKMYWYQQDPGMELHLIHYSYGVNSTEKGDLSSESTVSRIRTEHFPLTLESARPSHTSQYLCASSERRSSYNEQFFGPGTRLTVL.

The chain carries TRBV11-2 and TRBJ1-1; tentatively, D is TRBD1 (5 bases). From germline, CDR1 is SGHAT and CDR2 FQNNGV. The CDR3 sequence is 14 residues long. Trimming cost V 0 bases and J 3 bases, with 8 bases left between them. The DNA for the CDR3 is TGTGCCAGCAGCTTAGAACGGGGCCACACTGAAGCTTTCTTT. Translated, it gives CASSLERGHTEAFF.

This clonotype was seen repeatedly, ten times or more. J is TRBJ1-1 and V is TRBV3-1; 9 bases are shared with TRBD1. Germline values: CDR1 LGHDT, CDR2 YNNKEL (reference sequence). This CDR3 has 23 amino acids. V dropped 0 bases and J dropped 0; count of bases not matched to a gene: 23. CDR3 sequence (DNA): TGTGCCAGCAGCCAAGAATGGAGACAGGGGGAGTTCAGCGGGTGGAATTTGAACACTGAAGCTTTCTTT. It codes for CASSQEWRQGEFSGWNLNTEAFF.

This clonotype has a count of ten or more. The germline gene is not matched at one end of the junction; a read error may be the cause. The chain uses TRBV6-5 and TRBJ2-7; D remains unclear. The CDR3 totals 12 residues. From germline, CDR1 is MNHEY and CDR2 SVGAGI. As DNA, the CDR3 is TGTGCCAGCACCCCTCCCTCCAACGAGCAGTACTTC. Its protein is CASTPPSNEQYF.

In its sample, this clonotype was seen many times. The genes are TRBV2 and TRBJ2-2, with a tentative D call TRBD1 (6 bases). V gave up 6 bases and J gave up 2 bases, with 13 bases separating them. Germline lookup yields CDR1 SNHLY and CDR2 FYNNEI. CDR3 size: 15 residues. The CDR3 DNA reads as TGTGCCAGCAGGTCTGGACAGCTTAACACCGGGGAGCTGTTTTTT. Protein: CASRSGQLNTGELFF.

This clonotype was seen many times. The chain has TRBV7-9 and TRBJ1-2, with no clear D. V was clipped by 5 bases and J by 8 bases, with 18 bases between them. This CDR3 has 14 amino acids. CDR1 is SEHNR, CDR2 FQNEAQ, per germline (reference sequence). The CDR3 bases are TGTGCCAGCAGCACCGGGATAATGGACGAGGGCTACACCTTC. This sequence encodes CASSTGIMDEGYTF.

This chain connects TRBV29-1 to TRBJ2-6, with D unclear. This CDR3 is built from 17 residues. Deletions cut 6 bases from V and 0 bases from J, with 18 bases between. Germline V gene sequence: CDR1 SQVTM, CDR2 ANQGSEA. The CDR3 reads CSVPTLSPFSGANVLTF. CDR3 in DNA: TGCAGCGTGCCCACGCTCTCCCCATTCTCTGGGGCCAACGTCCTGACTTTC. The full variable domain, rest sourced from reference TRBV29-1 and TRBJ2-6, is SAVISQKPSRDICQRGTSLTIQCQVDSQVTMMFWYRQQPGQSLTLIATANQGSEATYESGFVIDKFPISRPNLTFSTLTVSNMSPEDSSIYLCSVPTLSPFSGANVLTFGAGSRLTVL.

This sequence joins TRBV24-1 and TRBJ2-2; 7 bases line up with TRBD1. V was pared by 1 base and J by 2 bases, with 3 bases of the junction left unmatched. CDR3 length: 16 residues. Germline-derived CDR1 and CDR2 are KGHDR and SFDVKD. DNA of the CDR3: TGTGCCACCAGTGATTTTGCAGGGGGTAACACCGGGGAGCTGTTTTTT. It codes for CATSDFAGGNTGELFF.

This clonotype appeared a few times. This chain uses TRBV18 with TRBJ1-1, with D unresolved. CDR3 size: 13 residues. Germline values: CDR1 KGHSH, CDR2 LQKENI. Trimming left V 2 bases short and J 3 bases short, with 7 bases between. CDR3 DNA sequence: TGTGCCAGCTCACCAATCCAGGACACTGAAGCTTTCTTT. Protein sequence: CASSPIQDTEAFF.

This clonotype was recorded at least ten times. The chain joins TRBV7-9 to TRBJ2-3; a weak D match, TRBD2 (5 bases). V lost 8 bases, J lost 11 bases, and 5 bases lay in between. CDR3 length: 8 residues. CDR1 is SEHNR, CDR2 FQNEAQ, per germline (reference sequence). CDR3 region: CASAGQYF. The CDR3 DNA reads TGTGCCAGCGCGGGGCAGTATTTT.

This clonotype was found many times. V usage is TRBV27 and J usage is TRBJ2-1; 9 bases are a match to TRBD1. This CDR3 spans 16 amino acids. With 4 bases clipped from V and 6 bases from J, the junction kept 10 bases outside the gene matches. Per germline, CDR1 MNHEY and CDR2 SMNVEV (reference sequence). CDR3 region: CASSYQTGGRGNEQFF. Written as DNA, the CDR3 is TGTGCCAGCAGTTACCAAACAGGGGGCAGAGGCAATGAGCAGTTCTTC.

The CDR3 here is CASSFGREIYGYTF. The CDR3 DNA is TGTGCCAGCAGCTTTGGGCGGGAAATCTATGGCTACACCTTC. V usage is TRBV5-6 and J usage is TRBJ1-2; D is unclear. Germline assignment: CDR1 SGHDT and CDR2 YYEEEE. The CDR3 has 14 amino acids. V lost 2 bases, J lost 4 bases, and 12 bases lay in between.

This clonotype has ten or more counts. The chain links TRBV14 to TRBJ1-1; 8 bases align to TRBD1. Per the germline V gene, CDR1 is SGHDN and CDR2 is FVKESK. The CDR3 is 15 residues long. V lost 2 bases and J lost 4; bases outside the gene matches: 6. In DNA, the CDR3 is TGTGCCAGCAGCCAAATCCAGGGGGCGGCCACTGAAGCTTTCTTT. Translation gives CASSQIQGAATEAFF.

This clonotype was picked up many times. J is TRBJ2-5 and V is TRBV7-2; 10 nucleotides align to TRBD2. With 3 bases clipped from V and 5 bases from J, the junction kept 9 bases outside the gene matches. This CDR3 is built from 16 residues. From germline, CDR1 is SGHTA and CDR2 FQGNSA. This chain's CDR3 is CASSFGASGSVETQYF. The CDR3, as DNA: TGTGCCAGCAGCTTCGGGGCTAGCGGGAGTGTGGAGACCCAGTACTTC. The full variable domain, rest sourced from reference TRBV7-2 and TRBJ2-5, is GAGVSQSPSNKVTEKGKDVELRCDPISGHTALYWYRQSLGQGLEFLIYFQGNSAPDKSGLPSDRFSAERTGGSVSTLTIQRTQQEDSAVYLCASSFGASGSVETQYFGPGTRLLVL.

This clonotype was seen ten or more times. This chain uses TRBV11-2 with TRBJ2-3; 13 nucleotides line up with TRBD2. CDR3 length equals 15 residues. The germline V gene has CDR1 SGHAT and CDR2 FQNNGV. J lost 6 bases, V lost 6 bases, and 6 bases had no gene match. CDR3 protein: CASSLTSGRSDTQYF. The DNA for the CDR3 is TGTGCCAGCAGTCTGACTAGCGGGAGGTCCGATACGCAGTATTTT.

The chain carries TRBV18 and TRBJ2-7, with 9 bases aligning to TRBD1. The CDR3 is made up of 16 amino acids. Germline CDR1 KGHSH, CDR2 LQKENI. With 3 bases clipped from V and 3 bases from J, the junction kept 9 bases outside the gene matches. CDR3 sequence: CASSPSAGDRDYEQYF. The CDR3 DNA reads as TGTGCCAGCTCACCCTCGGCAGGGGACAGGGACTACGAGCAGTACTTC.

The sample holds many counts of this clonotype. This sequence joins TRBV7-9 and TRBJ1-1; unclear D gene. Germline-derived CDR1 and CDR2 are SEHNR and FQNEAQ (reference sequence). The length of the CDR3 is 17 residues. Trimming cost V 1 base and J 1 base, with 16 bases left between them. The DNA of the CDR3 is TGTGCCAGCAGCTTAGGAGTGGGCTCGGTAACGAACACTGAAGCTTTCTTT. Protein product: CASSLGVGSVTNTEAFF.